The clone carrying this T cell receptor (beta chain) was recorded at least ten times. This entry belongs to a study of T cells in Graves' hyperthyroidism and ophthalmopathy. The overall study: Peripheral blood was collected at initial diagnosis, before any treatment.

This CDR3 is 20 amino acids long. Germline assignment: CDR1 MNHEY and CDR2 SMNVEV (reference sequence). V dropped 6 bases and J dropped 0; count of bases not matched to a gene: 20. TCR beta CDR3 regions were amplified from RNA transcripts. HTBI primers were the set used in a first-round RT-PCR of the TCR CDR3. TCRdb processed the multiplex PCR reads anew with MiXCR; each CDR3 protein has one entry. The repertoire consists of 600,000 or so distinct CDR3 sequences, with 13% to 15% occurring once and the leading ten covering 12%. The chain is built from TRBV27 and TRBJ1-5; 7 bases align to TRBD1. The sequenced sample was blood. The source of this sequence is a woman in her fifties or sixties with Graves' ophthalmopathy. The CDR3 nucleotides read TGTGCCAGCAGCCCCCGTAGAGGGACAGTTAGCCGTAATAGCAATCAGCCCCAGCATTTT. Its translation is CASSPRRGTVSRNSNQPQHF.